This T cell receptor beta chain was retrieved from a study of blood T cell repertoires in COVID-19. Original analysis: From reference gene primer amplification, estimates of nucleated cell counts were derived. Using immunoSEQ multiplex PCR, the repertoire was profiled, and TCRdb retains in-frame clones only, with some absent. The DNA was the basis for D and trimming; V, J and clone size are from that table. The sample has about 190,000 clones; around 89% are singletons. Trimming stripped 1 base from V and 7 bases from J, with 11 bases between. CDR3 length: 15 residues. Germline V gives CDR1 MNHEY, CDR2 SVGAGI.

This chain uses TRBV6-5 with TRBJ1-6, with D maybe TRBD1 (5 bases). The origin of this receptor is a man between 50 and 59 years old with acute or convalescent COVID-19. The sample taken for sequencing was peripheral blood. The CDR3 DNA follows: TGTGCCAGCAGTTACTGGACATCAGAGAATTCACCCCTCCACTTT. Translating it yields CASSYWTSENSPLHF.